One T cell receptor beta chain is described in this entry. Its specificity is not known. The data stem from a study of cytomegalovirus exposure and HLA in healthy donors. Study results and caveats: Presence/absence analyses took donor sequencing depth as roughly uniform. In a later analysis, TCR beta V- and J-gene trimming showed a link to a missense DCLRE1C variant.

PCR involved 60 Vbeta and 13 Jbeta primers. Measured with immunoSEQ multiplex PCR; TCRdb has only the in-frame clones, and not every one. The sample includes approximately 170,000 clones, about 59% of them seen just once. The clonotype originates from a man aged 40-55 years in good health and CMV-seronegative. The sample taken for sequencing was PBMCs.

CDR3 in amino acids: CASSQKKDTGTMNTEAFF. The CDR3 bases are TGTGCCAGCAGCCAAAAAAAGGACACCGGGACAATGAACACTGAAGCTTTCTTT. The rearrangement uses TRBV27 and TRBJ1-1, with D possibly being TRBD1 (6 bases). Trimming left V 6 bases short and J 0 bases short, with 23 bases between. The CDR3 has 18 amino acids. CDR1 MNHEY and CDR2 SMNVEV come from the germline V gene (reference sequence).